What follows are 29 T cell receptor beta chains derived from one specimen sequenced in a study of blood T cell repertoires in COVID-19. Produced via immunoSEQ multiplex PCR; TCRdb's table is partial and in-frame only. The profile covers 150,000 or so clones, with more than 65% appearing a single time and more than 9.5% taken by the ten largest. Sample: PBMCs or T cells enriched from blood (not recorded which). The receptors here all came from a middle-aged man who had recovered from COVID-19.

The chain recombines TRBV5-1 with TRBJ2-1, with TRBD2 matching 11 bases. Germline-derived CDR1 and CDR2 are SGHRS and YFSETQ. The CDR3 has 15 residues. V shed 2 bases and J 4 bases; nucleotides not matched to a gene: 2. CDR3 bases: TGCGCCAGCAGCTTAGGGACTAGCGGTTACAATGAGCAGTTCTTC. This translates into CASSLGTSGYNEQFF.

V usage is TRBV7-9 and J usage is TRBJ2-3, with 7 nucleotides matching TRBD1. The CDR3 extends over 15 amino acids. Germline CDR1 and CDR2: SEHNR and FQNEAQ (reference sequence). V was clipped by 5 bases and J by 0 bases; unmatched bases: 5. The CDR3, as DNA: TGTGCCAGCAGCCACGACAGGGCTAGCACAGATACGCAGTATTTT. Translation gives CASSHDRASTDTQYF.

This clone was observed many times. The chain uses TRBV6-4 and TRBJ1-2, with TRBD1 matching 9 bases. Germline V gene data show CDR1 as MRHNA and CDR2 as SNTAGT. V shed 3 bases and J 1 base; nucleotides not matched to a gene: 3. The CDR3 is 15 amino acids. This CDR3 reads CASSESTGGNYGYTF. CDR3 bases: TGTGCCAGCAGTGAATCGACAGGGGGTAACTATGGCTACACCTTC.

Only one count was recorded for this clone. The chain recombines TRBV18 with TRBJ2-1, with a weak D call TRBD2 (5 bases). The CDR3 totals 16 residues. Germline loops: CDR1 KGHSH, CDR2 LQKENI. The V gene lost 2 bases and the J gene lost 0 bases, with 11 bases spanning the gap. The chain's CDR3 is CASSPASLPSYNEQFF. The CDR3 bases are TGTGCCAGCTCACCAGCTAGCCTCCCCTCCTACAATGAGCAGTTCTTC.

The chain joins TRBV28 to TRBJ1-1; D is uncertain. Trimming left V 2 bases short and J 1 base short, with 2 bases between. The CDR3 spans 12 residues. CDR1 and CDR2 from the germline V gene are MDHEN and SYDVKM. The CDR3 DNA is TGTGCCAGCAGTTTACAGAACACTGAAGCTTTCTTT. Translated, it gives CASSLQNTEAFF.

The rearrangement uses TRBV24-1 and TRBJ2-3; tentative D call: TRBD2 (5 bases). Trimming stripped 3 bases from V and 3 bases from J, with 24 bases between. Germline V gene sequence: CDR1 KGHDR, CDR2 SFDVKD. This CDR3 comprises 19 residues. CDR3 sequence reads: CATSDTPPGTTHATDTQYF. The CDR3 nucleotides read TGTGCCACCAGTGATACCCCGCCGGGAACCACACACGCGACAGATACGCAGTATTTT.

The chain is built from TRBV5-1 and TRBJ2-1; D possibly corresponds to TRBD1 (6 bases). The CDR3 totals 15 residues. The germline V and J ends were trimmed by 1 base and 2 bases, with 10 bases remaining between them. Germline assignment: CDR1 SGHRS and CDR2 YFSETQ. The CDR3 here is CASSLIRGTYNEQFF. CDR3 nucleotide sequence: TGCGCCAGCAGCTTGATCAGGGGCACCTACAATGAGCAGTTCTTC.

The chain links TRBV18 to TRBJ2-5; no definite D call. The CDR3 loop spans 14 amino acids. V lost 2 bases to trimming and J lost 5 bases, with 12 bases between them. Germline assignment: CDR1 KGHSH and CDR2 LQKENI. CDR3 residues: CASSPLNSQETQYF. The DNA of the CDR3 is TGTGCCAGCTCACCATTAAACAGCCAGGAGACCCAGTACTTC.

The chain joins TRBV27 to TRBJ1-4; TRBD1 matches 8 bases. Trimming took 5 bases from V and 7 from J; bases not matched to a gene: 12. The CDR3 consists of 16 residues. CDR1 is MNHEY and CDR2 is SMNVEV in the germline V gene (reference sequence). CDR3 loop: CASSPTSRTGSEKLFF. The CDR3 DNA reads as TGTGCCAGCAGTCCGACTAGCAGGACAGGGAGTGAAAAACTGTTTTTT.

The chain couples TRBV11-3 to TRBJ2-7, with 9 bases aligning to TRBD1. The germline V gene has CDR1 SGHNT and CDR2 YENEEA. The CDR3 is 20 amino acids. The V gene end was trimmed by 7 bases and the J gene end by 1 base; junction bases not matched to a gene: 23. The CDR3 DNA sequence: TGTGCCAGCACCCTTAGGCCCCTAGTCGCTGAGGGACAGGGTTCCTACGAGCAGTACTTC. Amino acid sequence: CASTLRPLVAEGQGSYEQYF. Using reference TRBV11-3 and TRBJ2-7 for the parts outside the CDR3, the full variable domain is EAGVVQSPRYKIIEKKQPVAFWCNPISGHNTLYWYLQNLGQGPELLIRYENEEAVDDSQLPKDRFSAERLKGVDSTLKIQPAELGDSAVYLCASTLRPLVAEGQGSYEQYFGPGTRLTVT.

The chain has TRBV13 and TRBJ2-7; D is perhaps TRBD2 (6 bases). This CDR3 contains 15 residues. CDR1 and CDR2 from the germline V gene are PRHDT and FYEKMQ (reference sequence). V lost 4 bases, J lost 5 bases, and 18 bases lay in between. For the CDR3, the DNA is TGTGCCAGCAGCTCTCGGGGGTCCCTGGAGAACGAGCAGTACTTC. It encodes CASSSRGSLENEQYF.

This chain joins TRBV5-6 and TRBJ1-5; 7 bases map to TRBD1. V shed 4 bases, J shed 0 bases, and the junction held 7 bases outside the gene matches. This CDR3 is built from 16 residues. Germline V gene data show CDR1 as SGHDT and CDR2 as YYEEEE. In nucleotides, the CDR3 is TGTGCCAGCAGCAGCTCGACAGGGTATAGCAATCAGCCCCAGCATTTT. Translating gives CASSSSTGYSNQPQHF.

The genes are TRBV7-7 and TRBJ2-1; TRBD1 is a possible D gene (6 bases). Germline V gene data show CDR1 as SSHAT and CDR2 as FNYEAQ (reference sequence). V lost 4 bases to trimming and J lost 5 bases, with 15 bases between them. The CDR3 has 15 residues. CDR3 amino acids: CASSSLTGGDNEQFF. In DNA, the CDR3 is TGTGCCAGCAGCTCACTGACTGGGGGCGACAATGAGCAGTTCTTC.

As regards this clone: Mismatch with germline at one junction end may stem from a read error. CDR3 protein: CASSVTGQGYNEQFF. The CDR3 DNA is TGTGCCAGCAGCGTAACGGGACAGGGCTACAATGAGCAGTTCTTC. The rearrangement joins TRBV7-3 to TRBJ2-1, with TRBD1 matching over 9 bases. CDR3 length: 15 amino acids. Germline V gene lookup returns CDR1 SGHTA and CDR2 FQGTGA.

The chain joins TRBV3-1 (or the pseudogene TRBV3-2) to TRBJ2-1; possibly TRBD2 for D (6 bases). The V gene's germline CDR1 is LGHDT and CDR2 YNNKEL (reference sequence). V gave up 4 bases and J gave up 0 bases, with 13 bases separating them. The CDR3 consists of 16 residues. The CDR3 is CASSRLLASSYNEQFF. The CDR3 coding sequence is TGTGCCAGCAGCCGCCTACTAGCCAGCTCCTACAATGAGCAGTTCTTC.

J is TRBJ1-5 and V is TRBV28; D call uncertain. From germline, CDR1 is MDHEN and CDR2 SYDVKM. With 4 bases removed from V and 2 bases from J, the gap between germline ends came to 9 bases. The CDR3 runs to 14 residues. CDR3 sequence reads: CASSSSGGNQPQHF. CDR3 DNA: TGTGCCAGCAGTTCCAGTGGTGGCAATCAGCCCCAGCATTTT.

The genes are TRBV2 and TRBJ2-3; a possible D gene is TRBD2 (5 bases). CDR1 SNHLY and CDR2 FYNNEI come from the germline V gene. The length of the CDR3 is 19 residues. Trimming cost V 8 bases and J 1 base, with 28 bases left between them. The CDR3 protein is CASGSSEAFPKRGTDTQYF. DNA of the CDR3: TGTGCCAGCGGGAGCAGTGAAGCGTTCCCCAAACGAGGCACAGATACGCAGTATTTT.

This clone was seen at least ten times. The CDR3 DNA follows: TGTGCCAGCAGCCAATTCATTAGGGGACAGGGGATGAACAATGAGCAGTTCTTC. Amino acids: CASSQFIRGQGMNNEQFF. The chain links TRBV4-2 to TRBJ2-1, with TRBD1 matching over 10 bases. V was clipped by 2 bases and J by 5 bases; unmatched bases: 12. The CDR3 has 18 amino acids. The germline gives CDR1 LGHNA, CDR2 YNFKEQ.

The chain couples TRBV19 to TRBJ1-5, with 9 bases identical to TRBD1. J was trimmed by 3 bases and V by 4 bases; bases with no gene match: 7. This CDR3 contains 16 residues. Germline V gives CDR1 LNHDA, CDR2 SQIVND (reference sequence). CDR3 coding DNA: TGTGCCAGTAGTAGCACTACAGGGGGCAACAATCAGCCCCAGCATTTT. Protein product: CASSSTTGGNNQPQHF.

This clone was observed a few times. The rearrangement uses TRBV15 and TRBJ2-2; TRBD1 agrees at 7 bases. The length of the CDR3 is 14 residues. Unmatched junction bases numbered 7, after V lost 6 bases and J lost 6 bases. Germline V CDR1 and CDR2: LNHNV, YYDKDF (reference sequence). The CDR3 loop is CATRVDRVPGELFF. The CDR3 DNA sequence: TGTGCCACCAGAGTAGACAGGGTGCCCGGGGAGCTGTTTTTT.

J is TRBJ2-1 and V is TRBV7-9, with 8 bases matching TRBD2. The CDR3 length is 16 residues. The V segment lost 3 bases and the J segment 10 bases; nucleotides outside the gene matches: 14. Germline CDR1 is SEHNR and CDR2 is FQNEAQ (reference sequence). CDR3 sequence reads: CASSLQSAGVRIEQFF. CDR3 coding DNA: TGTGCCAGCAGCTTGCAATCAGCGGGGGTTCGCATCGAGCAGTTCTTC. The complete variable domain, with remaining parts taken from reference TRBV7-9 and TRBJ2-1, reads DTGVSQNPRHKITKRGQNVTFRCDPISEHNRLYWYRQTLGQGPEFLTYFQNEAQLEKSRLLSDRFSAERPKGSFSTLEIQRTEQGDSAMYLCASSLQSAGVRIEQFFGPGTRLTVL.

This clone has just a few counts. The chain employs TRBV6-5 and TRBJ2-4; D not resolved. Germline V gives CDR1 MNHEY, CDR2 SVGAGI. Deletions cut 7 bases from V and 14 bases from J, with 12 bases between. This CDR3 contains 10 residues. The CDR3: CASKDITEYF. In DNA form, the CDR3 reads TGTGCCAGCAAAGATATTACAGAGTACTTC.

The V call is TRBV11-2, the J call TRBJ2-1, with a weak D call TRBD1 (5 bases). The CDR3 covers 16 residues. V was cut by 0 bases and J by 6 bases, with 15 bases left in between. Germline V gives CDR1 SGHAT, CDR2 FQNNGV. The CDR3 DNA sequence: TGTGCCAGCAGCTTAGATTTCGGCAGGGCAGGCAATGAGCAGTTCTTC. The encoded protein is CASSLDFGRAGNEQFF.

CDR3 DNA sequence: TGTGCCAGCAGTGACCAGCGGGGAGAGGGGCAGTTCTTC. It specifies CASSDQRGEGQFF. The chain joins TRBV6-4 to TRBJ2-1, with 7 bases aligning to TRBD2. Germline values: CDR1 MRHNA, CDR2 SNTAGT. The V gene end was trimmed by 2 bases and the J gene end by 12 bases; junction bases not matched to a gene: 7. The CDR3 is made up of 13 amino acids.

The sample holds a few counts of this clone. The genes are TRBV27 and TRBJ2-5, with 9 bases aligning to TRBD1. The V gene's germline CDR1 is MNHEY and CDR2 SMNVEV (reference sequence). The CDR3 is 17 amino acids. Trimming took 6 bases from V and 5 from J; bases not matched to a gene: 16. The CDR3: CASSQKTTGTGRETQYF. The CDR3 nucleotides are TGTGCCAGCAGCCAAAAGACCACCGGGACAGGGAGGGAGACCCAGTACTTC.

This CDR3 is CASSLVRQGNSPLHF. CDR3 nucleotide sequence: TGTGCCAGCAGCTTAGTCCGGCAGGGGAATTCACCCCTCCACTTT. The chain uses TRBV7-2 and TRBJ1-6; TRBD1 might be the D (6 bases). Trimming took off 1 base at V and 7 bases at J, with 11 bases between the two ends. Germline V lookup: CDR1 SGHTA, CDR2 FQGNSA. The CDR3 extends over 15 amino acids.

This sequence joins TRBV7-8 and TRBJ2-5, with TRBD1 identical over 11 bases. Germline-derived CDR1 and CDR2 are SGHVS and FQNEAQ. The CDR3 consists of 16 residues. Trimming at V came to 5 bases and at J to 4 bases, leaving 9 bases not matched to a gene. CDR3 sequence: CASSPRTGGLGETQYF. CDR3 in DNA: TGTGCCAGCAGCCCGCGGACAGGGGGCCTTGGAGAGACCCAGTACTTC.

V gene TRBV6-5 combines with J gene TRBJ1-1; D remains ambiguous. CDR1 is MNHEY and CDR2 is SVGAGI in the germline V gene. CDR3 length: 13 residues. Trimming left V 8 bases short and J 2 bases short, with 12 bases between. DNA for the CDR3: TGTGCCAGCCGGAGAGTGGAAAACACTGAAGCTTTCTTT. The encoded protein is CASRRVENTEAFF.

The chain employs TRBV18 and TRBJ2-3; maybe TRBD2 (6 bases). This CDR3 contains 13 residues. V lost 3 bases to trimming and J lost 9 bases, with 13 bases between them. Germline CDR1 KGHSH, CDR2 LQKENI. The CDR3 is CASSPDRAGTQYF. DNA of the CDR3: TGTGCCAGCTCACCCGACAGAGCGGGCACGCAGTATTTT.